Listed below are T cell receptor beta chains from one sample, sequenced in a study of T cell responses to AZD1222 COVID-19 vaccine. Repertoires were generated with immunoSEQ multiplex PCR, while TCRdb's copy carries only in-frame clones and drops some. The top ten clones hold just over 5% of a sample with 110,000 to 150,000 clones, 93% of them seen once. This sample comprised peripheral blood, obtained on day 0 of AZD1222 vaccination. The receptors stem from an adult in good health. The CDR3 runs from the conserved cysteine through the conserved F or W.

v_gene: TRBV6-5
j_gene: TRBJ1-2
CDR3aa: CASSPTTGLDYGYTF

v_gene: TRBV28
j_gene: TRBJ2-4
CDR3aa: CASSSPWAAAKNIQYF

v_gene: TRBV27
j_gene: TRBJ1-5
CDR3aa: CASSLRQASNQPQHF

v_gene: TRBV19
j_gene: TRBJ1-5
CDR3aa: CASSPELEYQPQHF

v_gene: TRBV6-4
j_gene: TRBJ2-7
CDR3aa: CASSDSRGSASSYEQYF

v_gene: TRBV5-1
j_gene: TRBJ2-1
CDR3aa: CASSLAGSYNEQFF

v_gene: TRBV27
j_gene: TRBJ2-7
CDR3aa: CASSFRSPGQRFYEQYF

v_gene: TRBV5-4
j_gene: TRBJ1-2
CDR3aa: CASRRDRFNYGYTF

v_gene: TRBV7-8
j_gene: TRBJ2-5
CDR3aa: CASKWGRFDTQETQYF

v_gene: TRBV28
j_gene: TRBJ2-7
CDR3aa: CASRHDSYEQYF

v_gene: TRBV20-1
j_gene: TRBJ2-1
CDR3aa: CSASRLARYNEQFF

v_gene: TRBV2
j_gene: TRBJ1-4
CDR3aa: CASSERWVTNEKLFF

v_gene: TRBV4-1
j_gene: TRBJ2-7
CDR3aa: CASSQFRDTSYEQYF

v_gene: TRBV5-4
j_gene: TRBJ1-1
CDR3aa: CASSPTGPHTEAFF

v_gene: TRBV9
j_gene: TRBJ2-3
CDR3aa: CASSVEGTDTQYF

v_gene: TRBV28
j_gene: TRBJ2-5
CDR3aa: CASTAGLSPRTQYF

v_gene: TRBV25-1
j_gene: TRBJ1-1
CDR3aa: CASGDRDVSFTEAFF